The clone carrying this T cell receptor beta chain showed up many times. This CDR3 has 16 residues. Per germline, CDR1 SGHAT and CDR2 FQNNGV. Trimming removed 5 bases from V and 0 bases from J; junction bases left unmatched: 4. The data originate from a study of HIV-infected children after antiretroviral therapy interruption. Unique molecular identifiers were included in an RNA-based 3' RACE TCR library. TCRdb reprocessed the 3' RACE reads via MiXCR and lists one record per CDR3 protein. The sample yields approximately 95,000 distinct CDR3 sequences, approximately 6.9% seen once. Stated treatment: PENTA 11 planned treatment interruption arm or continuous ART arm. At least 24 weeks of at least three-drug ART, in children 2 to 15 years. Sorting from thawed PBMCs isolated naive CD4+ CD45RA+ CD45RO- T cells.

This specimen was CD45RA+ CD4+ T cells from PBMCs, pooled from several time points, taken from a donor given antiretroviral therapy, either interrupted or continuous. Subset: naive CD4+ CD45RA+ CD45RO- T cells. V and J are TRBV11-2 and TRBJ2-1; 10 bases are a match to TRBD2. This clonotype was sampled from a pool of human donors with HIV. CDR3: CASSTRTSGSYNEQFF. The CDR3 coding sequence is TGTGCCAGCAGCACAAGGACTAGCGGCTCCTACAATGAGCAGTTCTTC.